Each of the 10 T cell receptor beta chains below was sequenced from the same sample in a study of T cells in Graves' hyperthyroidism and ophthalmopathy. Template material for amplifying TCR beta CDR3 regions consisted of RNA transcripts. Initially, a first-round RT-PCR of the TCR CDR3 employed the HTBI primer set. TCRdb re-derived calls from the multiplex PCR reads in MiXCR, one entry per CDR3 protein. The data show about 380,000 distinct CDR3 sequences, with less than 20% seen just once and 40% held by the top ten. The sequenced sample was blood. These receptors were obtained from a man younger than 35 with Graves' ophthalmopathy.

V is TRBV5-1 and J is TRBJ2-3, with D perhaps matching TRBD2 (6 bases). The CDR3 runs 15 residues. Looked up from germline, CDR1 is SGHRS and CDR2 is YFSETQ. V lost 0 bases, J lost 4 bases, and 12 bases lay in between. This CDR3 is CASSLEVGGADTQYF. CDR3 sequence (DNA): TGCGCCAGCAGCTTGGAGGTTGGCGGGGCAGATACGCAGTATTTT. The variable domain in full, completed from reference TRBV5-1 and TRBJ2-3, reads KAGVTQTPRYLIKTRGQQVTLSCSPISGHRSVSWYQQTPGQGLQFLFEYFSETQRNKGNFPGRFSGRQFSNSRSEMNVSTLELGDSALYLCASSLEVGGADTQYFGPGTRLTVL.

This clonotype was observed once. The chain joins TRBV29-1 to TRBJ1-3, with a tentative D call TRBD1 (5 bases). V was shortened by 4 bases and J by 3 bases, with 13 bases between the two germline ends. Germline values: CDR1 SQVTM, CDR2 ANQGSEA. This CDR3 has 14 residues. CDR3 in DNA: TGCAGCGTTGGTTCGGGGGTTAATGGAAACACCATATATTTT. This sequence encodes CSVGSGVNGNTIYF.

The sample holds many counts of this clonotype. This rearrangement joins TRBV28 to TRBJ1-2, with D possibly matching TRBD1 (6 bases). Germline loops: CDR1 MDHEN, CDR2 SYDVKM. The CDR3 extends over 15 amino acids. The V and J ends lost 7 bases and 7 bases respectively, with 22 bases between them. In nucleotides, the CDR3 is TGTGCCAGCAAGCCCACTGGCCAGGGGACCGGTGGCTACACCTTC. The encoded protein is CASKPTGQGTGGYTF.

This clonotype was seen at least ten times. The chain joins TRBV3-1 to TRBJ1-5, with D perhaps matching TRBD1 (5 bases). V lost 5 bases, J lost 2 bases, and 13 bases lay in between. The CDR3 length is 15 residues. CDR1 LGHDT and CDR2 YNNKEL come from the germline V gene (reference sequence). Here the CDR3 reads CASSSGGVGNQPQHF. In DNA, the CDR3 is TGTGCCAGCAGCAGCGGGGGGGTCGGCAATCAGCCCCAGCATTTT.

At least ten counts were recorded for this clonotype. V and J are TRBV11-2 and TRBJ2-7; 9 bases map to TRBD2. CDR1 and CDR2 (germline): SGHAT, FQNNGV. This CDR3 has 13 residues. V trimming: 8 bases; J trimming: 0 bases; junction bases outside the gene matches: 2. CDR3 DNA sequence: TGTGCCAGCCAGCGGGGGGACTCCTACGAGCAGTACTTC. This sequence encodes CASQRGDSYEQYF.

This clonotype came up a few times. The chain combines TRBV20-1 with TRBJ2-5; 12 bases align to TRBD2. The CDR3 extends over 15 amino acids. Germline V gives CDR1 DFQATT, CDR2 SNEGSKA (reference sequence). J gave up 0 bases and V 7 bases, and 6 bases lay outside the gene matches. Here the CDR3 DNA reads TGCAGTGTCGCCGGACTAGCGGGGCACCAAGAGACCCAGTACTTC. Amino acid sequence: CSVAGLAGHQETQYF.

This clonotype appeared many times. The rearrangement links TRBV11-2 to TRBJ1-4; D uncertain. V gave up 4 bases and J gave up 4 bases, with 22 bases separating them. This CDR3 contains 18 residues. Germline assignment: CDR1 SGHAT and CDR2 FQNNGV. The CDR3 reads CASSYKPGRLLLNEKLFF. CDR3 DNA: TGTGCCAGCAGCTACAAGCCGGGAAGGCTCCTCCTTAATGAAAAACTGTTTTTT.

This clonotype was counted at least ten times. V is TRBV12-3 or TRBV12-4 and J is TRBJ2-2, with unresolved D. Trimming took off 4 bases at V and 4 bases at J, with 7 bases between the two ends. The CDR3 is 13 amino acids. As DNA, the CDR3 is TGTGCCAGCAGTTCCTTTGGCACCGGGGAGCTGTTTTTT. It encodes CASSSFGTGELFF.

This clonotype was observed many times. The chain has TRBV9 and TRBJ2-5; 8 positions agree with TRBD2. The CDR3 totals 15 residues. The V segment lost 3 bases and the J segment 4 bases; nucleotides outside the gene matches: 8. Germline-derived CDR1 and CDR2 are SGDLS and YYNGEE. The CDR3 protein is CASSGPGTRGETQYF. The CDR3, as DNA: TGTGCCAGCAGCGGACCCGGGACTAGGGGAGAGACCCAGTACTTC.

The chain couples TRBV20-1 to TRBJ1-6; D unclear. Germline V gives CDR1 DFQATT, CDR2 SNEGSKA (reference sequence). This CDR3 contains 13 residues. The V and J ends lost 6 bases and 6 bases respectively, with 12 bases between them. The CDR3 DNA is TGCAGTGCAGCCGAGGTTGGTAATTCACCCCTCCACTTT. Protein: CSAAEVGNSPLHF.